A single sample gave rise to the 18 T cell receptor beta chains below, sequenced in a study of shared clonotypes between healthy human individuals. Some clones are missing from TCRdb's copy, which holds only in-frame ones; the method was immunoSEQ multiplex PCR. The sample contains more than 2 million clones, 85% to 95% of which appear only once. The sequencing sample was made of naive CD4+ T cells sorted from blood. The subset was: CD45RA+ positively selected. The receptors were gathered from a young man in good health.

The genes are TRBV4-3 and TRBJ2-2; no reliable D call. The CDR3 has 16 residues. Deletions cut 0 bases from V and 4 bases from J, with 12 bases between. Germline CDR1 is LGHNA and CDR2 is YSLEER. The CDR3 DNA sequence: TGCGCCAGCAGCCAAGAGGCCAGTAGAAGCACCGGGGAGCTGTTTTTT. Translating gives CASSQEASRSTGELFF.

The chain combines TRBV30 with TRBJ1-2; D unresolved. The V end lost 1 base, the J end lost 4 bases, and 13 bases lay between the germline ends. CDR3 size: 14 residues. CDR1 is GTSNPN, CDR2 SVGIG, per germline (reference sequence). CDR3 amino acids: CAWSGQLRAYGYTF. Written as DNA, the CDR3 is TGTGCCTGGAGTGGGCAGCTACGCGCCTATGGCTACACCTTC.

Of note for this clone: The sample carries other DNA sequences with the same CDR3. The chain couples TRBV30 to TRBJ1-5; no clear D. Germline V gene lookup returns CDR1 GTSNPN and CDR2 SVGIG (reference sequence). The CDR3 covers 15 residues. Trimming shortened V by 0 bases and J by 0 bases, and 9 bases separated the two germline ends. CDR3 in DNA: TGTGCCTGGAGTGTACGGGGAAATAGCAATCAGCCCCAGCATTTT. Protein: CAWSVRGNSNQPQHF.

J is TRBJ2-1 and V is TRBV7-9; D is perhaps TRBD2 (6 bases). Germline CDR1 and CDR2: SEHNR and FQNEAQ (reference sequence). The CDR3 consists of 14 residues. The V end was cut by 3 bases, the J end by 2 bases, with 8 bases between. This CDR3 is CASSFGGTYNEQFF. The DNA of the CDR3 is TGTGCCAGCAGCTTTGGGGGGACCTACAATGAGCAGTTCTTC.

The genes are TRBV4-1 and TRBJ2-2; D ambiguous. Trimming took off 1 base at V and 0 bases at J, with 6 bases between the two ends. This CDR3 has 15 amino acids. Germline-derived CDR1 and CDR2 are MGHRA and YSYEKL. This CDR3 reads CASSQVRANTGELFF. In DNA form, the CDR3 reads TGCGCCAGCAGCCAAGTACGCGCGAACACCGGGGAGCTGTTTTTT.

This rearrangement joins TRBV7-6 to TRBJ2-4; 9 nucleotides agree with TRBD2. This CDR3 is built from 15 residues. With 9 bases clipped from V and 3 bases from J, the junction kept 9 bases outside the gene matches. Germline V CDR1 and CDR2: SGHVS, FNYEAQ. The CDR3 spells CARGQRGVGKNIQYF. In nucleotides, the CDR3 is TGTGCCAGAGGGCAGCGGGGGGTAGGCAAAAACATTCAGTACTTC. The variable domain in full, with the rest retrieved from reference TRBV7-6 and TRBJ2-4, is GAGVSQSPRYKVTKRGQDVALRCDPISGHVSLYWYRQALGQGPEFLTYFNYEAQQDKSGLPNDRFSAERPEGSISTLTIQRTEQRDSAMYRCARGQRGVGKNIQYFGAGTRLSVL.

V usage is TRBV30 and J usage is TRBJ2-3; 10 bases are a match to TRBD1. Germline V gene data show CDR1 as GTSNPN and CDR2 as SVGIG (reference sequence). This CDR3 has 16 amino acids. J gave up 2 bases and V 0 bases, and 5 bases lay outside the gene matches. CDR3 DNA: TGTGCCTGGAGTGTAGGGGGACAGGGGTTCACAGATACGCAGTATTTT. This sequence encodes CAWSVGGQGFTDTQYF. Together with reference TRBV30 and TRBJ2-3, the CDR3 gives the full variable domain: SQTIHQWPATLVQPVGSPLSLECTVEGTSNPNLYWYRQAAGRGLQLLFYSVGIGQISSEVPQNLSASRPQDRQFILSSKKLLLSDSGFYLCAWSVGGQGFTDTQYFGPGTRLTVL.

The V call is TRBV19, the J call TRBJ1-5; tentative D call: TRBD1 (6 bases). V was clipped by 2 bases and J by 3 bases, with 11 bases between them. The germline V gene has CDR1 LNHDA and CDR2 SQIVND (reference sequence). The CDR3 spans 15 residues. DNA for the CDR3: TGTGCCAGTAGTATAATTGGGGGCTTCAATCAGCCCCAGCATTTT. Translation: CASSIIGGFNQPQHF.

The CDR3 bases are TGTGCCAGCAGTGAATCGGGACAGCACTATGGCTACACCTTC. Its translation: CASSESGQHYGYTF. The V call is TRBV2, the J call TRBJ1-2; 7 positions match TRBD1. CDR1 and CDR2 (germline): SNHLY, FYNNEI. CDR3 length: 14 residues. Trimming removed 2 bases from V and 3 bases from J; junction bases left unmatched: 3.

This chain uses TRBV5-1 with TRBJ2-5, with 7 bases matching TRBD1. The CDR3 has 15 residues. Germline loops: CDR1 SGHRS, CDR2 YFSETQ. With V trimmed by 4 bases and J by 6 bases, 12 bases remained unmatched. The CDR3, as DNA: TGCGCCAGCAGCCTCGCACGTAGGGGGCACAAGACCCAGTACTTC. Protein sequence: CASSLARRGHKTQYF.

The V call is TRBV28, the J call TRBJ2-6; TRBD1 agrees at 9 bases. This CDR3 has 18 amino acids. The trim removed 6 bases at V and 4 bases at J, leaving 13 bases unmatched. CDR1 and CDR2 from the germline V gene are MDHEN and SYDVKM. CDR3 DNA sequence: TGTGCCAGCAGCAGGGTCCTACAGGGGGCTTCAGGGGCCAACGTCCTGACTTTC. It yields the protein CASSRVLQGASGANVLTF.

Comment on this clone: The sample has other DNA sequences that encode this CDR3 too. V is TRBV30 and J is TRBJ2-7, with D possibly being TRBD2 (5 bases). The CDR3 totals 12 residues. Between the trimmed V and J ends, which lost 1 base and 7 bases, there was a span of 11 bases. CDR1 is GTSNPN and CDR2 is SVGIG in the germline V gene (reference sequence). The CDR3 region is CAWSGTPGEQYF. Here the CDR3 DNA reads TGTGCCTGGAGTGGCACCCCGGGGGAGCAGTACTTC.

The chain is built from TRBV5-1 and TRBJ2-2, with a weak D call TRBD1 (6 bases). Germline V gene data show CDR1 as SGHRS and CDR2 as YFSETQ. Trimming took 0 bases from V and 1 from J, leaving 16 bases between them. The CDR3 totals 18 residues. CDR3 in DNA: TGCGCCAGCAGCTTGGCCCAGACAGGTCAATTGAACACCGGGGAGCTGTTTTTT. As protein: CASSLAQTGQLNTGELFF.

J is TRBJ2-1 and V is TRBV28, with 8 bases aligning to TRBD2. This CDR3 spans 17 amino acids. CDR1 is MDHEN, CDR2 SYDVKM, per germline. After removal of 3 bases from V and 0 bases from J, the junction contained 7 bases not matched to a gene. For the CDR3, the DNA is TGTGCCAGCAGTTTTTTAGAGCGGGGGAGCTCCTACAATGAGCAGTTCTTC. Its protein is CASSFLERGSSYNEQFF.

The genes are TRBV23-1 and TRBJ1-5; tentatively, D is TRBD1 (6 bases). TRBV23-1 is placed among ORFs of uncertain function. V was cut by 3 bases and J by 4 bases, with 19 bases left in between. The CDR3 consists of 17 residues. The CDR3 DNA reads as TGCGCCAGCAGTCATCCTCGAGTGGGGGGCAGAAATCAGCCCCAGCATTTT. Translating it yields CASSHPRVGGRNQPQHF.

The rearrangement uses TRBV6-5 and TRBJ2-7; tentatively, D is TRBD1 (6 bases). This CDR3 region has 15 residues. Deletions cut 6 bases from V and 5 bases from J, with 20 bases between. Germline CDR1 MNHEY, CDR2 SVGAGI. The CDR3 DNA reads as TGTGCCAGCAGCACACAGGGACGAGTATATGACGAGCAGTACTTC. Amino acid sequence: CASSTQGRVYDEQYF.

This clone came up once. The chain has TRBV19 and TRBJ2-4; D is perhaps TRBD2 (7 bases). The CDR3 contains 15 residues. The V end was cut by 5 bases, the J end by 2 bases, with 13 bases between. Germline V lookup: CDR1 LNHDA, CDR2 SQIVND (reference sequence). The CDR3 nucleotides read TGTGCCAGTAGTCCCGGGGGGCATACCAAAAACATTCAGTACTTC. Translating it yields CASSPGGHTKNIQYF. Drawing the rest from reference TRBV19 and TRBJ2-4, the complete variable domain is DGGITQSPKYLFRKEGQNVTLSCEQNLNHDAMYWYRQDPGQGLRLIYYSQIVNDFQKGDIAEGYSVSREKKESFPLTVTSAQKNPTAFYLCASSPGGHTKNIQYFGAGTRLSVL.

V is TRBV6-5 and J is TRBJ2-7, with 11 bases fitting TRBD2. Germline loops: CDR1 MNHEY, CDR2 SVGAGI. V was pared by 6 bases and J by 0 bases, with 4 bases of the junction left unmatched. The CDR3 runs to 15 residues. The CDR3 loop reads CASRIAGGSSYEQYF. CDR3 nucleotides: TGTGCCAGCAGAATAGCGGGAGGGAGCTCCTACGAGCAGTACTTC.